These T cell receptor beta chains were read from a single sample in a study of blood T cell repertoires in COVID-19. Profiled with immunoSEQ multiplex PCR; TCRdb holds only in-frame clones, not every one. Of about 480,000 clones listed, 89% are singletons. The material sequenced was peripheral blood. These receptor sequences come from a man aged 18 to 30 with COVID-19, enrolled during active disease. CDR3s include the opening cysteine and the closing phenylalanine or tryptophan. The D gene is left open where the match is weak. The size field is filled for only some rows; it gives once, few, many or a size class.

TRBJ2-1 | TRBV27 | - | TRBD1 | TGTGCCAGCAGCATCACCCGACAGGGATCGGACTACAATGAGCAGTTCTTC | CASSITRQGSDYNEQFF
TRBJ2-2 | TRBV24-1 | - | TRBD2 | TGTGCCACCCACGGACTAGTCGATGGGGAGCTGTTTTTT | CATHGLVDGELFF
TRBJ1-4 | TRBV2 | - | TRBD1 | TGTGCCAGCAGCCGGGACAGAGCTAATGAAAAACTGTTTTTT | CASSRDRANEKLFF
TRBJ2-3 | TRBV7-3 | - | TRBD2 | TGTGCCAGCAGCTCCACTAGCGGTCGCACAGATACGCAGTATTTT | CASSSTSGRTDTQYF
TRBJ2-2 | TRBV14 | - | TRBD2 | TGTGCCAGCAGCCAATTACTAGCGGAGGGGGCCGGGGAGCTGTTTTTT | CASSQLLAEGAGELFF
TRBJ2-3 | TRBV14 | - | - | TGTGCCAGCAGCCAAGTTTCATATACGCAGTATTTT | CASSQVSYTQYF
TRBJ2-2 | TRBV2 | few | - | TGTGCCAGCAGTGAGGAGTACACCGGGGAGCTGTTTTTT | CASSEEYTGELFF
TRBJ2-3 | TRBV6-5 | - | - | TGTGCCAGCAGTTACTCGATAGGGGTCGGGGATACGCAGTATTTT | CASSYSIGVGDTQYF
TRBJ2-3 | TRBV3-1/TRBV3-2 | - | - | TGTGCCAGCAGCCAAGAATTAAGGGGTCAGGGTGCAGATACGCAGTATTTT | CASSQELRGQGADTQYF
TRBJ2-3 | TRBV4-1 | once | - | TGCGCCAGCAGCCAAGAAGGCAGGGGACCAGATACGCAGTATTTT | CASSQEGRGPDTQYF
TRBJ2-1 | TRBV19 | - | TRBD2 | TGTGCCAGTACCCCTAAGCTAGCGGGAGTTGGGACCGAGCAGTTCTTC | CASTPKLAGVGTEQFF
TRBJ2-3 | TRBV5-6 | - | TRBD2 | TGTGCCAGCAGCCACACCGCTAGCGGGGGGACGGATACGCAGTATTTT | CASSHTASGGTDTQYF
TRBJ2-7 | TRBV6-2/TRBV6-3 | - | - | TGTGCCAGCAGCGGGGGCACCTACGAGCAGTACTTC | CASSGGTYEQYF
TRBJ1-5 | TRBV10-1 | few | - | TGCGCCAGCAGTGAGTCGTTAAATCAGCCCCAGCATTTT | CASSESLNQPQHF
TRBJ1-1 | TRBV6-5 | few | - | TGTGCCAGCAGTCCAGGGGTGGGCAGGGACACTGAAGCTTTCTTT | CASSPGVGRDTEAFF
TRBJ1-2 | TRBV4-2 | - | TRBD1 | TGTGCCAGCAGCCAAGAGCAGGGGGAATTGGATGGCTACACCTTC | CASSQEQGELDGYTF
TRBJ2-7 | TRBV18 | - | - | TGTGCCAGCTCACCACAAAAGGAGGAGGGGGCAGGTTTTTCCTACGAGCAGTACTTC | CASSPQKEEGAGFSYEQYF
TRBJ2-7 | TRBV27 | - | TRBD2 | TGTGCCAGCAGTGACTCAGGACTAGCGGGCTACGAGCAGTACTTC | CASSDSGLAGYEQYF
TRBJ1-5 | TRBV19 | - | - | TGTGCCAGTAGTATGGGCCGGGACTGGGGCAATCAGCCCCAGCATTTT | CASSMGRDWGNQPQHF
TRBJ1-2 | TRBV2 | - | - | TGTGCCAGCAGTGACTACCCGGGAACGACCTATGGCTACACCTTC | CASSDYPGTTYGYTF
TRBJ2-2 | TRBV14 | once | TRBD1 | TGTGCCAGCAGCCAAGTGACAGGGGAAAACGGGGAGCTGTTTTTT | CASSQVTGENGELFF
TRBJ2-2 | TRBV11-2 | once | - | TGTGCCAGCAGCTTAGAAGGGGGCACCGGGGAGCTGTTTTTT | CASSLEGGTGELFF
TRBJ2-7 | TRBV5-1 | - | TRBD2 | TGCGCCAGCAGCTACCCTCGGACTAGCGGGGGGCAAGACTACGAGCAGTACTTC | CASSYPRTSGGQDYEQYF
TRBJ2-1 | TRBV12-5 | - | TRBD1 | TGTGCTAGGGAAATCGCACGTGACAGGGTCTACAATGAGCAGTTCTTC | CAREIARDRVYNEQFF
TRBJ2-1 | TRBV30 | - | TRBD2 | TGTGCCTGGACCGGGACTAGCGGACGCAATGAGCAGTTCTTC | CAWTGTSGRNEQFF
TRBJ1-1 | TRBV27 | - | - | TGTGCCAGCAGTTGGGGGACAAGTAATTTCTTT | CASSWGTSNFF
TRBJ2-2 | TRBV18 | - | TRBD1 | TGTGCCAGCTCACCCCTTGGGACAGGAGACACCGGGGAGCTGTTTTTT | CASSPLGTGDTGELFF
TRBJ1-3 | TRBV5-6 | - | - | TGTGCCAGCAGCTTATTTCAGGGAGGAAACACCATATATTTT | CASSLFQGGNTIYF
TRBJ1-2 | TRBV30 | - | - | TGTGCCTGGAATGTGCCCAGATATAACTATGGCTACACCTTC | CAWNVPRYNYGYTF
TRBJ2-7 | TRBV6-6 | - | - | TGTGCCAGCAGTTACTCGCTAAACTACGAGCAGTACTTC | CASSYSLNYEQYF
TRBJ2-1 | TRBV11-2 | - | - | TGTGCCAGCAGCTTAGAGCGGATTCCCTACAATGAGCAGTTCTTC | CASSLERIPYNEQFF
TRBJ2-1 | TRBV5-1 | - | - | TGCGCCAGCAGCTTAGGCGGGTCAGGAGACGGGGATGAGCAGTTCTTC | CASSLGGSGDGDEQFF
TRBJ2-7 | TRBV9 | - | TRBD1 | TGTGCCAGCAGCAGATTGACAGGGGGCGAGAACGAGCAGTACTTC | CASSRLTGGENEQYF
TRBJ1-3 | TRBV2 | - | - | TGTGCCAGCAGTGAATGGCAACGCTCTGGAAACACCATATATTTT | CASSEWQRSGNTIYF
TRBJ2-5 | TRBV19 | - | - | TGTGCCAGTAGTATATCAGGGTTTCGAGAGACCCAGTACTTC | CASSISGFRETQYF
TRBJ2-2 | TRBV2 | - | TRBD1 | TGTGCCAGCAGGAGACAGGGGGTGTTGGTCGGGGAGCTGTTTTTT | CASRRQGVLVGELFF
TRBJ1-1 | TRBV12-3/TRBV12-4 | - | TRBD1 | TGTGCCAGCAGCAGGACAGGGAACACTGAAGCTTTCTTT | CASSRTGNTEAFF
TRBJ2-7 | TRBV30 | - | TRBD2 | TGTGCCGTGGGACTAGACTACGAGCAGTACTTC | CAVGLDYEQYF
TRBJ1-2 | TRBV5-1 | - | TRBD1 | TGCGCCAGCAAAGGGACAGGGTCTGGCTACACCTTC | CASKGTGSGYTF
TRBJ2-7 | TRBV5-1 | - | TRBD1 | TGCGCCAGCAGCTTACAGGGGGTCGACGAGCAGTACTTC | CASSLQGVDEQYF
TRBJ2-1 | TRBV24-1 | - | TRBD1 | TGTGCCACCAGCCTGGGGCAGGGGGAAGGACATGAGCAGTTCTTC | CATSLGQGEGHEQFF
TRBJ2-2 | TRBV29-1 | - | - | TGCAGCGTTGTATTTGCGACACCAGCCGGGGAGCTGTTTTTT | CSVVFATPAGELFF
TRBJ2-7 | TRBV4-1 | - | - | TGCGCCAGCAGCCAAGTCGGGACATTTTACGAGCAGTACTTC | CASSQVGTFYEQYF
TRBJ1-5 | TRBV20-1 | once | - | TGCAGTGCTAGTTATACCTATAGCAATCAGCCCCAGCATTTT | CSASYTYSNQPQHF
TRBJ2-7 | TRBV11-2 | - | - | TGTGCCAGCAGCCCCGAGGGCATCGAGCAGTACTTC | CASSPEGIEQYF
TRBJ1-4 | TRBV6-5 | - | - | TGTGCCAGCAGTCCCGGGACACCTTTGGGAAAACTGTTTTTT | CASSPGTPLGKLFF
TRBJ1-6 | TRBV19 | - | TRBD1 | TGTGCCAGTAGTCCTTTAGACAGGGAGGCTTCACCCCTCCACTTT | CASSPLDREASPLHF
TRBJ2-7 | TRBV6-1 | - | TRBD2 | TGTGCCAGCAGTGAAAGCGGGACGTCGTACGAGCAGTACTTC | CASSESGTSYEQYF
TRBJ1-5 | TRBV29-1 | - | TRBD1 | TGCAGCGTTGGGGACAGTTCAGTTCAGCCCCAGCATTTT | CSVGDSSVQPQHF
TRBJ2-5 | TRBV5-1 | - | TRBD1 | TGCGCCAGCAGCTACTCGACAGGGCTCCAAGAGACCCAGTACTTC | CASSYSTGLQETQYF
TRBJ1-1 | TRBV7-9 | few | - | TGTGCCAGCAGCGACCAGGGTGGCGCTGAAGCTTTCTTT | CASSDQGGAEAFF
TRBJ2-2 | TRBV9 | - | TRBD1 | TGTGCCAGCACCAAGGGGACAGGGAACACCGGGGAGCTGTTTTTT | CASTKGTGNTGELFF
TRBJ1-5 | TRBV9 | - | TRBD1 | TGTGCCAGCAGCCCCACAGGGGGCAATCAGCCCCAGCATTTT | CASSPTGGNQPQHF
TRBJ1-1 | TRBV5-4 | - | - | TGTGCCAGCAGCTCTGGGGGCTACACTGAAGCTTTCTTT | CASSSGGYTEAFF
TRBJ1-1 | TRBV11-1 | - | - | TGTGCCAGCAGCCAACCTGGTCGGACTGAAGCTTTCTTT | CASSQPGRTEAFF
TRBJ2-1 | TRBV7-2 | - | - | TGTGCCAGCAGCCCCGACACCTACAATGAGCAGTTCTTC | CASSPDTYNEQFF
TRBJ2-3 | TRBV24-1 | - | TRBD2 | TGTGCCACCAGTGAGGGGACTAGCGTAAGCACAGATACGCAGTATTTT | CATSEGTSVSTDTQYF
TRBJ1-2 | TRBV7-9 | - | TRBD1 | TGTGCCAGCAGCTCGTCGGACAGGGACCACTATGGCTACACCTTC | CASSSSDRDHYGYTF